This TCR beta chain stems from a study of cytomegalovirus exposure and HLA in healthy donors. Study background: Ancestry clustering placed around four fifths of around 400 genotyped donors in the Caucasian-associated cluster. Whole-study findings and limits: Some highly shared sequence variants likely arose as a pipeline artifact. Reportedly, cytomegalovirus status was diagnosed with high sensitivity and specificity.

Trimming left V 3 bases short and J 0 bases short, with 11 bases between. The germline CDR1 and CDR2 sequences are LGHNA and YSLEER. The CDR3 totals 16 residues. As regards this clone: Its cognate antigen is unknown.

Donors in the study were healthy people who gave bone marrow. 60 Vbeta and 13 Jbeta primers were used in PCR. Profiled with immunoSEQ multiplex PCR; TCRdb holds only in-frame clones, not every one. This table has more than 90,000 clones, roughly four fifths appearing once. The sequencing sample was made of PBMCs. This receptor was identified in a man between 25 and 39 years old in good health and CMV-seronegative. The V call is TRBV4-3, the J call TRBJ2-2, with D perhaps matching TRBD2 (5 bases). DNA for the CDR3: TGCGCCAGCAGCCATGAGGGTTTCGCGAACACCGGGGAGCTGTTTTTT. Protein: CASSHEGFANTGELFF.